The clone carrying this T cell receptor (beta chain) appeared once. Antigen unknown. The extraction recovered at least 5 micrograms of total RNA per sample. The entry originates in a study of blood T cells in healthy people across ages. Overall study results and limits: Both higher diversity and more naive CD4+ cells marked long-lived donors when set against aged donors.

J lost 7 bases, V lost 5 bases, and 7 bases had no gene match. CDR3 length: 14 amino acids. Germline-derived CDR1 and CDR2 are MDHEN and SYDVKM. Combining a sample-barcoded 5' primer with a J-beta primer mix, a second PCR ran for about 7 to 12 cycles. Any given sample supplied a minimum of 2.5 million CDR3-containing paired-end reads. TCRdb called the 5' RACE reads again in MiXCR, with one record for every CDR3 protein. The sample carries about 970,000 distinct CDR3 sequences, roughly 51% recorded once. This receptor was taken from a woman aged 60-75 years in good health. The chain uses TRBV28 and TRBJ1-2; 10 nucleotides match TRBD1. Material: blood. CDR3 coding DNA: TGTGCCAGCAGTACACCCGGACAGGGGGTTGGCTACACCTTC. It is translated as CASSTPGQGVGYTF.